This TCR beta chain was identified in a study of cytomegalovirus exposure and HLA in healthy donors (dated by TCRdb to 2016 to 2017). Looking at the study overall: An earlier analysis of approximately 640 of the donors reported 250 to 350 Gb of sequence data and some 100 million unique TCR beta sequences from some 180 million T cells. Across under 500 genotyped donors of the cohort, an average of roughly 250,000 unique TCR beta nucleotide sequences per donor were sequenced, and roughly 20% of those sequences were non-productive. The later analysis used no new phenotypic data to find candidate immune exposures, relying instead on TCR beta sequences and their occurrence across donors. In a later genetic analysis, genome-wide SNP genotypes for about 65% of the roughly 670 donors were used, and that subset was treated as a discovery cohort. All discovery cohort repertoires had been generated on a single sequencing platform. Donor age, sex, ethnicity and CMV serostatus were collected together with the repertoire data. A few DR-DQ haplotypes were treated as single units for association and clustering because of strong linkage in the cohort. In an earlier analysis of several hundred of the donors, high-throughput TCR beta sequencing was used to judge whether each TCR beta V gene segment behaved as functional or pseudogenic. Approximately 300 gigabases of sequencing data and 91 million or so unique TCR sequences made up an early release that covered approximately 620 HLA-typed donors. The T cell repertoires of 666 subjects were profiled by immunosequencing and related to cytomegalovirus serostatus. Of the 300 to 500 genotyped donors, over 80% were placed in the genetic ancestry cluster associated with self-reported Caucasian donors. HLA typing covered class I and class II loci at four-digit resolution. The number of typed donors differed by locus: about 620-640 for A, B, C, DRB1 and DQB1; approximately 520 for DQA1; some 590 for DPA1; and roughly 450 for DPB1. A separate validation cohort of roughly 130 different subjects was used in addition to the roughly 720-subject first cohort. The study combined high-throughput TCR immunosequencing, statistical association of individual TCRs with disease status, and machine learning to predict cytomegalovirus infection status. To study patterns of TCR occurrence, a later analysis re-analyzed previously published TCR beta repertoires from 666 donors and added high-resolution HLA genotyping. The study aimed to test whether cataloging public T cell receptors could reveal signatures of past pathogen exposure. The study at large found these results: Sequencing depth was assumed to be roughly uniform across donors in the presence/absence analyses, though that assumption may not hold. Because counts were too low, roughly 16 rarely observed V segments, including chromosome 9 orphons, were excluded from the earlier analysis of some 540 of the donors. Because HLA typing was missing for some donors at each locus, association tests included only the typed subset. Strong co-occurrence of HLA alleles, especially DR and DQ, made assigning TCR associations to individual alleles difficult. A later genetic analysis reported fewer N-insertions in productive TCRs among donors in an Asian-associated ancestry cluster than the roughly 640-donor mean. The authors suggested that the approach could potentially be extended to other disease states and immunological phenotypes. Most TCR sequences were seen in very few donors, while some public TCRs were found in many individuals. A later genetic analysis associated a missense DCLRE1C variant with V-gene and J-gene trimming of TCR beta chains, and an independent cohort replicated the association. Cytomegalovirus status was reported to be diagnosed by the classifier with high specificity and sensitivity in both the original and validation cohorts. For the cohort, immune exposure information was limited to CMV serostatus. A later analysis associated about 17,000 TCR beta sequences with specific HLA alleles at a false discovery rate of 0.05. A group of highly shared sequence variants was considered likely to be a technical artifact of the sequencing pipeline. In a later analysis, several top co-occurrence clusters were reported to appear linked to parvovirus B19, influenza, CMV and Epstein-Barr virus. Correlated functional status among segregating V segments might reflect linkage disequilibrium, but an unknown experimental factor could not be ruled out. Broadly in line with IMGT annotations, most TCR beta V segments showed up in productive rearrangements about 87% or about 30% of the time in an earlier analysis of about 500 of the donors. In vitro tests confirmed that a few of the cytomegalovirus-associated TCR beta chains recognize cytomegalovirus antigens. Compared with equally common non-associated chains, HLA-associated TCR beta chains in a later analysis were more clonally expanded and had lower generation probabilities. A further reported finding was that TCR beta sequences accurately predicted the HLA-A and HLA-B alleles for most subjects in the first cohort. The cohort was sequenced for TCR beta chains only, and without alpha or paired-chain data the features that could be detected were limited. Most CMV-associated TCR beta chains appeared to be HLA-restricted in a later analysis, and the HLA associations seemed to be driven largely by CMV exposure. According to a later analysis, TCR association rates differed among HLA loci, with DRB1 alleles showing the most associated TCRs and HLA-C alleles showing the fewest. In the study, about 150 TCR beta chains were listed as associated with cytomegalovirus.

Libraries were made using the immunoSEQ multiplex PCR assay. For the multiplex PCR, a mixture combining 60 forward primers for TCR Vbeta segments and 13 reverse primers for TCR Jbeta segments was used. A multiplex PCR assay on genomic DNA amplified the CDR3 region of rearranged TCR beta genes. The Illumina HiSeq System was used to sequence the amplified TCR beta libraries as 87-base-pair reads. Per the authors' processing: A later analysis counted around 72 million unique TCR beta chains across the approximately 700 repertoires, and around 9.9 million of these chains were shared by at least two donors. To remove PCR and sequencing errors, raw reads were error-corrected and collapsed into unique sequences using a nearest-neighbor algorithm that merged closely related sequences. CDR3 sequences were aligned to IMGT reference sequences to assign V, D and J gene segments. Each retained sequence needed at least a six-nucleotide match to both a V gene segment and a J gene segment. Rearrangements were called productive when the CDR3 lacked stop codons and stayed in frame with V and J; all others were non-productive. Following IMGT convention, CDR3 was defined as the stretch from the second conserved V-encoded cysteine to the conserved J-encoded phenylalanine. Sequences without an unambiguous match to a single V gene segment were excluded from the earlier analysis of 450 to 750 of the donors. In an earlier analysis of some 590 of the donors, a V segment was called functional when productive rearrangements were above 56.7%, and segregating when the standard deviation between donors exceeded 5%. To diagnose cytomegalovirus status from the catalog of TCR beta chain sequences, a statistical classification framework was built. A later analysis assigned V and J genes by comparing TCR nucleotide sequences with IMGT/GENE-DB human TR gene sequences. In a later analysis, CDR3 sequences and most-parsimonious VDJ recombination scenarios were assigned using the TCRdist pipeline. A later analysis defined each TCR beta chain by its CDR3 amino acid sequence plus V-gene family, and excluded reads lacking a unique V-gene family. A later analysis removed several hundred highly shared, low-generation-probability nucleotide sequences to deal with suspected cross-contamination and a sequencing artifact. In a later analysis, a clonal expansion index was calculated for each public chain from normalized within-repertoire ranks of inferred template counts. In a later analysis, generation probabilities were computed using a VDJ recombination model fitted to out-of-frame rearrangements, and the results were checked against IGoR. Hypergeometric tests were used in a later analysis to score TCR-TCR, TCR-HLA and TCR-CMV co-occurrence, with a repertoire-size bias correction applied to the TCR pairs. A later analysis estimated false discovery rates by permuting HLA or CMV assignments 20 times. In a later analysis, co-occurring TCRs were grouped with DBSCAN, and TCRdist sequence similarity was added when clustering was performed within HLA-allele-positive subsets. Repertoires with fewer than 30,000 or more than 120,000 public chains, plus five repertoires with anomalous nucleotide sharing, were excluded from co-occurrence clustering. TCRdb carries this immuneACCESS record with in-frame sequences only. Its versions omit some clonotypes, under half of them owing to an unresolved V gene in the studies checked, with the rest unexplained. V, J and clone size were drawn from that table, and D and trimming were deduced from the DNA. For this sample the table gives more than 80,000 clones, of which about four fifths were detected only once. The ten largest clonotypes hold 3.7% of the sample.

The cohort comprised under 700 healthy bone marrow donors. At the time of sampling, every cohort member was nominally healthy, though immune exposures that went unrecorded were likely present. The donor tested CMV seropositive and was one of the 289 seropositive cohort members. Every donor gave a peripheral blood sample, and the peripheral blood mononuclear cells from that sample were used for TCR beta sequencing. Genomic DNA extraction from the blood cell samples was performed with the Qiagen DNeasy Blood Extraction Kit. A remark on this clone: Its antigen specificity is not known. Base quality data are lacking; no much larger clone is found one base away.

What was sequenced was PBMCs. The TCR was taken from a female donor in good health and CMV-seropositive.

In nucleotide form, the sequence is TGTGCCAGCAGTTTATCTCTACTGGAACAGTCCTACGAGCAGTACTTC. Its protein reads: CASSLSLLEQSYEQYF. This sequence uses TRBV28 and TRBJ2-7; no D gene call is confident. The CDR3 contains 16 residues, cysteine and phenylalanine counted. Kept here is only the CDR3 DNA, which spans 48 bases and is read in frame from base 1. According to the germline V gene, CDR1 reads MDHEN and CDR2 reads SYDVKM. A distance of 14 bases separates the germline ends of V and J, which lose 1 base and 1 base respectively.